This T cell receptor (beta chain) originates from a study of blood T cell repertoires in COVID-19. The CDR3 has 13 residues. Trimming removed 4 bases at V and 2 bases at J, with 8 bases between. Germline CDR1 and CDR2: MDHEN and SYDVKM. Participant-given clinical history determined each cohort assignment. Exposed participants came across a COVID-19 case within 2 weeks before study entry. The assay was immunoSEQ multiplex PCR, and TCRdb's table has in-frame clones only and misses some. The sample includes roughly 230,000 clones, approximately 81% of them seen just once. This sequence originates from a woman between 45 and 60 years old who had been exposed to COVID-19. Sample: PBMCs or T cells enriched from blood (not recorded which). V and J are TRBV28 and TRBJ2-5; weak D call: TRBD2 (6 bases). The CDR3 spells CASSWAGQETQYF. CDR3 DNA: TGTGCCAGCAGTTGGGCGGGGCAAGAGACCCAGTACTTC. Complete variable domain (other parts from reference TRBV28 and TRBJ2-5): DVKVTQSSRYLVKRTGEKVFLECVQDMDHENMFWYRQDPGLGLRLIYFSYDVKMKEKGDIPEGYSVSREKKERFSLILESASTNQTSMYLCASSWAGQETQYFGPGTRLLVL.